This TCR beta chain was retrieved from a study of human T cells and chemical hapten exposure. CDR3 length: 14 amino acids. Deletions cut 6 bases from V and 6 bases from J, with 17 bases between. Time point in this sample: patch test 3, about 24 weeks after DPC sensitization. The treatment was: therapeutic diphenylcyclopropenone sensitization with weekly scalp DPC. This clonotype was recorded only once. TCRdb passed the RACE reads through MiXCR, listing each CDR3 protein once. The sample records under 75,000 distinct CDR3 sequences, more than 9.5% being singletons. The specimen was whole blood, collected in connection with sensitization to the hapten diphenylcyclopropenone (DPC). The TCR originated in a woman aged 50 to 65 with alopecia areata. Some clones in this sample may be carry-over from other donors' samples. The chain employs TRBV12-3 or TRBV12-4 and TRBJ1-1, with a possible D match to TRBD1 (5 bases). The CDR3 nucleotides are TGTGCCAGCAGGACCCAGGGAGAGTTATCTGAAGCTTTCTTT. Translating it yields CASRTQGELSEAFF.